This is a list of T cell receptor beta chains from one sample in a study of Ad26.COV2.S vaccination and SARS-CoV-2 variants. Libraries were prepared by immunoSEQ multiplex PCR; TCRdb keeps only in-frame clonotypes and omits some of them. The data hold about 680,000 clones, with roughly nine tenths observed a single time. Material: peripheral blood, obtained in a trial of Ad26.COV2.S vaccine versus placebo. These receptors were taken from a person between 18 and 65 years old who received the Ad26.COV2.S COVID-19 vaccine or a placebo. CDR3s include the opening cysteine and the closing phenylalanine or tryptophan. D genes are given only for firm matches. Clone size is not always given. Where it is, it says once, few, many or a class for expanded clones.

clone_size j_call v_call d_call cdr3_length cdr3_nt cdr3_aa
NA TRBJ2-3 TRBV6-2/TRBV6-3 NA 17 TGTGCCAGCAGCGCCACTTTGGACTCCCTGGGCACAGATACGCAGTATTTT CASSATLDSLGTDTQYF
NA TRBJ2-2 TRBV19 NA 15 TGTGCCAGTAGCGGGGATGGTTGGGGCACCGGGGAGCTGTTTTTT CASSGDGWGTGELFF
NA TRBJ1-2 TRBV7-9 TRBD1 14 TGTGCCAGCAGCCCCCAGACAGGGAACTATGGCTACACCTTC CASSPQTGNYGYTF
NA TRBJ2-7 TRBV10-3 NA 13 TGTGCCATCAGTCCGGACGGAGCCTACGAGCAGTACTTC CAISPDGAYEQYF
NA TRBJ1-2 TRBV5-5 NA 17 TGTGCCAGCAGCTTGGAAAGCGCCCAGGGTGTAAACTATGGCTACACCTTC CASSLESAQGVNYGYTF
NA TRBJ1-2 TRBV4-2 NA 16 TGTGCCAGCCACCCAGGGTCGGGGGCGCCGGTCTATGGCTACACCTTC CASHPGSGAPVYGYTF
NA TRBJ1-5 TRBV19 NA 14 TGTGCCAGTCGGAACAGGGACCCCAATCAGCCCCAGCATTTT CASRNRDPNQPQHF
NA TRBJ2-7 TRBV7-9 TRBD2 14 TGTGCCAGCAGCGGGACTAGCGGGAGCTACGAGCAGTACTTC CASSGTSGSYEQYF
NA TRBJ1-3 TRBV6-6 NA 14 TGTGCCAGCAGCGGACTGGCGATCGGAAACACCATATATTTT CASSGLAIGNTIYF
NA TRBJ1-1 TRBV23-1 TRBD1 16 TGCGCCAGCAGGACAGGGGTATGGATTCGGAACACTGAAGCTTTCTTT CASRTGVWIRNTEAFF
NA TRBJ2-7 TRBV3-1/TRBV3-2 NA 13 TGTGCCAGCAGCCAAGATGTGGGCTACGAGCAGTACTTC CASSQDVGYEQYF
NA TRBJ1-2 TRBV28 TRBD1 12 TGTGCCAGCAGGTGGACAGGCTATGGCTACACCTTC CASRWTGYGYTF
NA TRBJ2-5 TRBV5-1 TRBD1 15 TGCGCCAGCAGCTTTAGCCCAGGGGGTCAAGAGACCCAGTACTTC CASSFSPGGQETQYF
NA TRBJ1-4 TRBV6-6 NA 17 TGTGCCAGCAGTCACCTCCCGGCCGCGCCTGCTAATGAAAAACTGTTTTTT CASSHLPAAPANEKLFF
NA TRBJ1-1 TRBV30 TRBD1 14 TGTGCCTGGGGCCTGACAGGGGTGGCCACTGAAGCTTTCTTT CAWGLTGVATEAFF
once TRBJ2-1 TRBV4-2 TRBD2 17 TGTGCCAGCAGCCAAGATCCGTCGGGAGGGTCAAACAATGAGCAGTTCTTC CASSQDPSGGSNNEQFF
NA TRBJ2-4 TRBV5-6 NA 17 TGTGCCAGCAGCTTGGAAGGGTTTGTGCTAGCCAAAAACATTCAGTACTTC CASSLEGFVLAKNIQYF
NA TRBJ2-7 TRBV18 TRBD1 14 TGTGCCAGCTCACCACCGGGACAGGGCGGCGAGCAGTACTTC CASSPPGQGGEQYF
NA TRBJ1-5 TRBV19 NA 14 TGTGCCAGTACCTCTTCTGGGACTAATCAGCCCCAGCATTTT CASTSSGTNQPQHF
NA TRBJ1-4 TRBV6-6 NA 13 TGTGCCAGCAGCCCCGAGAAGTGGGAAAAACTGTTTTTT CASSPEKWEKLFF
NA TRBJ2-7 TRBV7-2 TRBD2 15 TGTGCCAGCAGCTTAGGACTAGCGGGGACCTACGAGCAGTACTTC CASSLGLAGTYEQYF
NA TRBJ2-1 TRBV7-9 TRBD2 16 TGTGCCAGCAGCTTCCCGACTAGCGGGACGGCCAATGAGCAGTTCTTC CASSFPTSGTANEQFF
NA TRBJ2-7 TRBV4-2 NA 14 TGTGCCAGCAGCCAAGACGGCAGCGGCTACGAGCAGTACTTC CASSQDGSGYEQYF
NA TRBJ2-2 TRBV5-1 TRBD2 17 TGCGCCAGCAGCTTGTCAATTGGAGCGGGAAGGGGCGGGGAGCTGTTTTTT CASSLSIGAGRGGELFF
NA TRBJ1-2 TRBV14 NA 15 TGTGCCAGCAGCCGGGGTTTACAGGGTCTCTATGGCTACACCTTC CASSRGLQGLYGYTF
NA TRBJ2-7 TRBV6-5 TRBD1 15 TGTGCCAGCAGTTACGACAGGGGGGAAACCTACGAGCAGTACTTC CASSYDRGETYEQYF
NA TRBJ1-2 TRBV11-2 NA 17 TGTGCCAGCAGCCCTCAGTCAGGGTTGGGTCTGGCGGATGGCTACACCTTC CASSPQSGLGLADGYTF
few TRBJ1-5 TRBV4-1 NA 14 TGCGCCAGCAGCCAAGTTGGGGCTGGGTCGGCCCAGCATTTT CASSQVGAGSAQHF
NA TRBJ1-3 TRBV30 NA 15 TGTGCCTGGAGTCTAGACGGACTCTCTGGAAACACCATATATTTT CAWSLDGLSGNTIYF
NA TRBJ2-3 TRBV24-1 TRBD2 21 TGTGCCACCAGTGACCGACAGCCCGGGACTAGCGGGGAGGGAAGCACAGATACGCAGTATTTT CATSDRQPGTSGEGSTDTQYF
NA TRBJ2-1 TRBV9 TRBD2 16 TGTGCCAGCAGCGCTCCCGCGGGACTAGCGGATCCTGGGCAGTTCTTC CASSAPAGLADPGQFF
NA TRBJ1-2 TRBV13 NA 11 TGTGCCAGCAACCCCCCACCGGGCTACACCTTC CASNPPPGYTF
NA TRBJ2-5 TRBV11-2 NA 11 TGTGCCAGCTCCCCCCGGGGGACCCAGTACTTC CASSPRGTQYF
NA TRBJ2-1 TRBV7-9 NA 15 TGTGCCAGCAGCTCTCCTTCCAGCTCCTACAATGAGCAGTTCTTC CASSSPSSSYNEQFF
NA TRBJ2-2 TRBV3-1/TRBV3-2 NA 15 TGTGCCAGCAGCCGCGGGACCGCGAACACCGGGGAGCTGTTTTTT CASSRGTANTGELFF
NA TRBJ2-1 TRBV12-3/TRBV12-4 NA 13 TGTGCCAGCAGTTTTAACGTAGAGGGTGAGCAGTTCTTC CASSFNVEGEQFF
NA TRBJ2-5 TRBV7-9 TRBD1 15 TGTGCCAGCAGCTTAGGCGACAGGGCGGGAGAGACCCAGTACTTC CASSLGDRAGETQYF
NA TRBJ2-5 TRBV29-1 NA 15 TGCAGCGTTGAAGTGCAGGGTAGGAGGGAAGAGACCCAGTACTTC CSVEVQGRREETQYF
NA TRBJ1-5 TRBV7-8 NA 14 TGTGCCAGCAGCTCCCCGGGGGGGGGCGAACCCCAGCATTTT CASSSPGGGEPQHF
NA TRBJ1-1 TRBV29-1 NA 14 TGCAGCGCCGCGGGGGGGCGGGGAACTTTTGAAGCTTTCTTT CSAAGGRGTFEAFF
NA TRBJ1-1 TRBV9 NA 13 TGTGCCAGCAGCACACAGGGGAACACTGAAGCTTTCTTT CASSTQGNTEAFF
once TRBJ1-5 TRBV6-2/TRBV6-3 NA 17 TGTGCCAGCAGTTACCGTCCCGGGACACTACGAAATCAGCCCCAGCATTTT CASSYRPGTLRNQPQHF
few TRBJ1-2 TRBV7-9 TRBD1 13 TGTGCCAGCAGCTTCGAGGGGGCGGCTGGCTACACCTTC CASSFEGAAGYTF
NA TRBJ2-7 TRBV3-1/TRBV3-2 NA 12 TGTGCCAGCAGCGAGAGCTCCTACGAGCAGTACTTC CASSESSYEQYF
NA TRBJ2-2 TRBV10-1 NA 12 TGCGCCAGCAGTGATCAGGGCGGGGAGCTGTTTTTT CASSDQGGELFF
NA TRBJ2-7 TRBV3-1/TRBV3-2 NA 14 TGTGCCAGCAGTCACGGACTACCCCAGGGAGAGCAGTACTTC CASSHGLPQGEQYF
NA TRBJ2-3 TRBV20-1 NA 16 TGCAGTGCTAGTGACCTCCGGGCCAGACCCACAGATACGCAGTATTTT CSASDLRARPTDTQYF
once TRBJ2-1 TRBV19 NA 14 TGTGCCAGTAGTACCTACACAACCTACAATGAGCAGTTCTTC CASSTYTTYNEQFF
once TRBJ2-5 TRBV19 TRBD1 14 TGTGCCAGTAGGCCGACAGGGTCCAGGGAGACCCAGTACTTC CASRPTGSRETQYF
NA TRBJ1-2 TRBV10-3 NA 14 TGTGCCATCAGTGAGTCTGGGGCAACGAATGGCTACACCTTC CAISESGATNGYTF
NA TRBJ2-1 TRBV3-1/TRBV3-2 TRBD2 16 TGTGCCAGCAGCCAAGCATCACTAGCGGGATACAATGAGCAGTTCTTC CASSQASLAGYNEQFF
few TRBJ2-5 TRBV7-2 NA 16 TGTGCCAGCAGCTTAGTACCCCGGCCAGGGAAAGAGACCCAGTACTTC CASSLVPRPGKETQYF
NA TRBJ1-2 TRBV11-2 NA 13 TGTGCCAGCAGCACCTCAGGGTTCTATGGCTACACCTTC CASSTSGFYGYTF
NA TRBJ2-1 TRBV6-6 NA 15 TGTGCCAGCAGCTACTCCGGGACAACGTACAATGAGCAGTTCTTC CASSYSGTTYNEQFF